This T cell receptor (beta chain) was profiled in a study of OX40 agonist ivuxolimab in advanced cancers. This clone was seen just once. At one end, the junction sequence differs from germline, possibly due to a read error. CDR1 and CDR2 from the germline V gene are MNHEY and SMNVEV (reference sequence). The CDR3 consists of 15 residues. The data were produced by immunoSEQ multiplex PCR, yet TCRdb's version contains in-frame clones alone and is incomplete. The data show about 41,000 clones, 85% seen once. This sample comprised CD4+ or CD8+ T cells sorted from blood, obtained in a trial of the OX40 agonist ivuxolimab. The gene calls are TRBV27 and TRBJ1-2; D is unclear. The receptor was isolated from an adult with an advanced solid tumor such as melanoma, head and neck, liver or kidney cancer. CDR3 loop: CASSSYTLRGYDYTF. DNA of the CDR3: TGTGCCAGCAGTTCATACACCTTGCGCGGCTATGACTACACCTTC.